These 15 T cell receptor beta chains originate from one sample sequenced in a study of blood T cell repertoires in COVID-19 (TCRdb year 2020). Library generation was performed with the immunoSEQ multiplex PCR assay. TCRdb holds this immuneACCESS table with in-frame rearrangements only. Some clones are missing; in checked studies, unresolved V genes explain under half, and the rest has no known cause. The sample records fewer than 250,000 clones, 86% of which are singletons. The top ten clones comprise 2% to 2.5% of the sample. Sequences were obtained from peripheral blood. Every receptor here comes from a woman between 45 and 65 years old with acute or convalescent COVID-19.

The table lists this clone with a few counts. The gene calls are TRBV30 and TRBJ2-3, with 8 positions matching TRBD2. Germline V gives CDR1 GTSNPN, CDR2 SVGIG (reference sequence). The CDR3 covers 14 residues. Losses at the gene ends were 5 bases for V and 1 base for J; bases not matched to a gene: 5. CDR3 coding DNA: TGTGCCTGGCGGGAGGGCGGGGGCACAGATACGCAGTATTTT. Encoded protein: CAWREGGGTDTQYF.

The chain uses TRBV2 and TRBJ1-4, with no clear D. This CDR3 has 14 residues. Trimming cost V 1 base and J 4 bases, with 7 bases left between them. Germline V CDR1 and CDR2: SNHLY, FYNNEI. The DNA for the CDR3 is TGTGCCAGCAGTGAAGGGCGGTTTAATGAAAAACTGTTTTTT. Its protein product is CASSEGRFNEKLFF. Based on the CDR3 plus reference TRBV2 and TRBJ1-4, the full variable domain is EPEVTQTPSHQVTQMGQEVILRCVPISNHLYFYWYRQILGQKVEFLVSFYNNEISEKSEIFDDQFSVERPDGSNFTLKIRSTKLEDSAMYFCASSEGRFNEKLFFGSGTQLSVL.

This chain links TRBV5-1 with TRBJ2-3, with TRBD1 identical over 8 bases. The CDR3 has 15 residues. Germline-derived CDR1 and CDR2 are SGHRS and YFSETQ. V shed 2 bases, J shed 2 bases, and the junction held 4 bases outside the gene matches. The CDR3 DNA is TGCGCCAGCAGCTTCGGACAGGGACACACAGATACGCAGTATTTT. It encodes CASSFGQGHTDTQYF.

The chain has TRBV27 and TRBJ1-5; D may be TRBD1 (5 bases). Trimming stripped 1 base from V and 5 bases from J, with 12 bases between. The germline V gene encodes CDR1 MNHEY and CDR2 SMNVEV (reference sequence). CDR3 length equals 15 residues. The CDR3 protein is CASSLLSRVDQPQHF. CDR3 DNA sequence: TGTGCCAGCAGTTTATTGAGCAGGGTCGATCAGCCCCAGCATTTT.

This clone has just a few counts. V and J are TRBV19 and TRBJ1-6, with D possibly being TRBD1 (5 bases). V lost 7 bases and J 7 bases, leaving 11 bases between the germline ends. CDR1 is LNHDA, CDR2 SQIVND, per germline (reference sequence). The CDR3 spans 13 residues. The CDR3 DNA follows: TGTGCCAGTAAAGGGGACTCAAATTCACCCCTCCACTTT. Translating gives CASKGDSNSPLHF.

This clone was counted once. The chain carries TRBV30 and TRBJ1-2, with 7 bases identical to TRBD1. The CDR3 runs to 14 residues. The germline V gene encodes CDR1 GTSNPN and CDR2 SVGIG (reference sequence). Losses at the gene ends were 0 bases for V and 3 bases for J; bases not matched to a gene: 4. The CDR3 loop is CAWSVRGRDYGYTF. In nucleotides, the CDR3 is TGTGCCTGGAGTGTGAGGGGGCGGGACTATGGCTACACCTTC. The whole variable domain, filled in from reference TRBV30 and TRBJ1-2, reads SQTIHQWPATLVQPVGSPLSLECTVEGTSNPNLYWYRQAAGRGLQLLFYSVGIGQISSEVPQNLSASRPQDRQFILSSKKLLLSDSGFYLCAWSVRGRDYGYTFGSGTRLTVV.

In this sample, this clone turned up many times. This chain joins TRBV10-3 and TRBJ2-3; no clear D. V lost 2 bases to trimming and J lost 2 bases, with 5 bases between them. The CDR3 is 13 amino acids. Germline CDR1 is ENHRY and CDR2 is SYGVKD. Here the CDR3 reads CAISEGPTDTQYF. In DNA form, the CDR3 reads TGTGCCATCAGTGAGGGCCCCACAGATACGCAGTATTTT.

J is TRBJ2-3 and V is TRBV2; D remains ambiguous. Germline V gene lookup returns CDR1 SNHLY and CDR2 FYNNEI. CDR3 size: 12 residues. Trimming left V 5 bases short and J 8 bases short, with 11 bases between. The CDR3 is CASSSPSGTQYF. CDR3 nucleotides: TGTGCCAGCAGTTCCCCCTCGGGTACGCAGTATTTT.

Here the CDR3 reads CASSYDRGSYTF. CDR3 in DNA: TGTGCCAGCAGCTACGACAGGGGAAGCTACACCTTC. This rearrangement joins TRBV13 to TRBJ1-2, with 8 bases aligning to TRBD1. The germline V gene has CDR1 PRHDT and CDR2 FYEKMQ (reference sequence). CDR3 length: 12 amino acids. Trimming removed 4 bases from V and 9 bases from J; junction bases left unmatched: 4.

This chain joins TRBV19 and TRBJ2-2, with a possible D match to TRBD2 (5 bases). The V end was cut by 8 bases, the J end by 3 bases, with 13 bases between. Germline V gene data show CDR1 as LNHDA and CDR2 as SQIVND (reference sequence). This CDR3 is built from 14 residues. CDR3: CASAGLVYTGELFF. The CDR3 DNA sequence: TGTGCCAGTGCTGGACTCGTGTACACCGGGGAGCTGTTTTTT.

The V and J genes are TRBV29-1 and TRBJ1-2; 8 nucleotides agree with TRBD1. The length of the CDR3 is 14 residues. V trimming: 2 bases; J trimming: 4 bases; junction bases outside the gene matches: 6. Germline V gene sequence: CDR1 SQVTM, CDR2 ANQGSEA. CDR3 DNA: TGCAGCGTTGAACGTGACAGGGGAGGCTATGGCTACACCTTC. Its translation: CSVERDRGGYGYTF.

The chain couples TRBV5-1 to TRBJ2-3; TRBD2 aligns across 7 bases. Germline V gives CDR1 SGHRS, CDR2 YFSETQ. This CDR3 is built from 15 residues. V gave up 7 bases and J gave up 5 bases; unmatched junction bases: 13. In nucleotides, the CDR3 is TGCGCCAGCCATAGCGCTAGCGGCGGGAGAGATACGCAGTATTTT. It yields the protein CASHSASGGRDTQYF.

The rearrangement joins TRBV10-2 to TRBJ2-2; 7 bases map to TRBD2. The CDR3 covers 14 residues. In germline, CDR1 is WSHSY, CDR2 SAAADI. V lost 5 bases to trimming and J lost 3 bases; unmatched junction nucleotides: 3. The CDR3 DNA follows: TGCGCCAGCAGTAGTCTAGCGGACACCGGGGAGCTGTTTTTT. Protein product: CASSSLADTGELFF.

The chain has TRBV9 and TRBJ2-7; 9 nucleotides agree with TRBD2. CDR3 length: 16 residues. J lost 1 base, V lost 0 bases, and 5 bases had no gene match. CDR1 is SGDLS and CDR2 is YYNGEE in the germline V gene. The DNA for the CDR3 is TGTGCCAGCAGCGTAGAAGCGGGGGGCCAATCCTACGAGCAGTACTTC. It encodes CASSVEAGGQSYEQYF. The entire variable domain, with the rest obtained from reference TRBV9 and TRBJ2-7, is as follows: DSGVTQTPKHLITATGQRVTLRCSPRSGDLSVYWYQQSLDQGLQFLIQYYNGEERAKGNILERFSAQQFPDLHSELNLSSLELGDSALYFCASSVEAGGQSYEQYFGPGTRLTVT.

Regarding this clone: Other DNA sequences in the same sample also yield this CDR3. The chain recombines TRBV12-3 or TRBV12-4 with TRBJ2-2; perhaps TRBD1 as D (6 bases). The V gene lost 6 bases and the J gene lost 6 bases, with 11 bases spanning the gap. This CDR3 is built from 13 residues. The CDR3 nucleotides read TGTGCCAGCAGCCTGACAGGACCCGGGGAGCTGTTTTTT. It translates to CASSLTGPGELFF.